This passage covers 8 T cell receptor beta chains from one sample sequenced in a study of Ad26.COV2.S vaccination and SARS-CoV-2 variants. The repertoire was sequenced with immunoSEQ multiplex PCR; TCRdb's copy has only in-frame clones and lacks some. The sample holds some 410,000 clones, around 93% seen once. Noted treatment: roughly 19 received Ad26.COV2.S at low or high dose, single or two shots; 5 received placebo; per-sample allocation not given. After the first vaccine or placebo injection, samples were drawn on day 63. The source was peripheral blood, collected in a trial of Ad26.COV2.S vaccine versus placebo. The receptors were gathered from a person between 18 and 59 years old who received the Ad26.COV2.S COVID-19 vaccine or a placebo.

The chain links TRBV29-1 to TRBJ1-1; TRBD1 aligns across 7 bases. This CDR3 spans 13 amino acids. J lost 4 bases, V lost 5 bases, and 7 bases had no gene match. CDR1 is SQVTM and CDR2 is ANQGSEA in the germline V gene. The DNA of the CDR3 is TGCAGCGTTCGGCAGGGGGATGGCACTGAAGCTTTCTTT. Protein sequence: CSVRQGDGTEAFF. The full variable domain, in which reference TRBV29-1 and TRBJ1-1 provide the parts outside the CDR3, is SAVISQKPSRDICQRGTSLTIQCQVDSQVTMMFWYRQQPGQSLTLIATANQGSEATYESGFVIDKFPISRPNLTFSTLTVSNMSPEDSSIYLCSVRQGDGTEAFFGQGTRLTVV.

The chain uses TRBV6-6 and TRBJ1-5; D not certain. V was trimmed by 1 base and J by 5 bases, leaving 6 bases between them. The CDR3 consists of 13 residues. CDR1 and CDR2 from the germline V gene are MNHNY and SVGAGI (reference sequence). CDR3 protein: CASSYFVYQPQHF. CDR3 nucleotide sequence: TGTGCCAGCAGTTACTTCGTTTATCAGCCCCAGCATTTT.

The gene calls are TRBV7-2 and TRBJ1-2; D is undetermined. The germline V gene has CDR1 SGHTA and CDR2 FQGNSA. Trimming shortened V by 1 base and J by 2 bases, and 20 bases separated the two germline ends. The length of the CDR3 is 18 residues. The CDR3: CASSLEAGWAVTNYGYTF. CDR3 sequence (DNA): TGTGCCAGCAGCTTAGAGGCGGGCTGGGCAGTTACCAACTATGGCTACACCTTC.

The chain combines TRBV4-3 with TRBJ2-3; 9 bases map to TRBD1. J lost 6 bases, V lost 0 bases, and 10 bases had no gene match. The CDR3 sequence is 17 residues long. Looked up from germline, CDR1 is LGHNA and CDR2 is YSLEER. CDR3 in amino acids: CASSQDRDRELADTQYF. The DNA of the CDR3 is TGCGCCAGCAGCCAAGATCGGGACAGGGAGCTAGCTGATACGCAGTATTTT.

This chain's CDR3 is CASSGGQGRTLFSYNEQFF. For the CDR3, the DNA is TGTGCCAGTAGTGGGGGACAGGGGCGTACCTTATTCTCCTACAATGAGCAGTTCTTC. The chain couples TRBV19 to TRBJ2-1, with TRBD1 matching 10 bases. The CDR3 covers 19 residues. With V trimmed by 5 bases and J by 0 bases, 13 bases remained unmatched. CDR1 is LNHDA, CDR2 SQIVND, per germline (reference sequence).

The chain is built from TRBV19 and TRBJ1-2; D gene ambiguous. V was pared by 5 bases and J by 2 bases, with 9 bases between. The CDR3 runs to 13 residues. The V gene's germline CDR1 is LNHDA and CDR2 SQIVND (reference sequence). The CDR3 coding sequence is TGTGCCAGTAGTCTCCCCCAAAACTATGGCTACACCTTC. This sequence encodes CASSLPQNYGYTF.

The chain employs TRBV7-6 and TRBJ2-5; no clear D. The CDR3 has 13 amino acids. Germline CDR1 and CDR2: SGHVS and FNYEAQ. Between the trimmed V and J ends, which lost 5 bases and 2 bases, there was a span of 9 bases. This CDR3 is CASSPGTQETQYF. DNA for the CDR3: TGTGCCAGCAGCCCGGGTACACAAGAGACCCAGTACTTC.

The chain links TRBV7-9 to TRBJ2-5; 11 nucleotides line up with TRBD2. The CDR3 is made up of 16 amino acids. Germline lookup yields CDR1 SEHNR and CDR2 FQNEAQ (reference sequence). With V trimmed by 2 bases and J by 5 bases, 7 bases remained unmatched. The CDR3 sequence is CASSLRLAGGRETQYF. The CDR3 nucleotides are TGTGCCAGCAGCTTAAGGCTAGCGGGGGGTCGGGAGACCCAGTACTTC.